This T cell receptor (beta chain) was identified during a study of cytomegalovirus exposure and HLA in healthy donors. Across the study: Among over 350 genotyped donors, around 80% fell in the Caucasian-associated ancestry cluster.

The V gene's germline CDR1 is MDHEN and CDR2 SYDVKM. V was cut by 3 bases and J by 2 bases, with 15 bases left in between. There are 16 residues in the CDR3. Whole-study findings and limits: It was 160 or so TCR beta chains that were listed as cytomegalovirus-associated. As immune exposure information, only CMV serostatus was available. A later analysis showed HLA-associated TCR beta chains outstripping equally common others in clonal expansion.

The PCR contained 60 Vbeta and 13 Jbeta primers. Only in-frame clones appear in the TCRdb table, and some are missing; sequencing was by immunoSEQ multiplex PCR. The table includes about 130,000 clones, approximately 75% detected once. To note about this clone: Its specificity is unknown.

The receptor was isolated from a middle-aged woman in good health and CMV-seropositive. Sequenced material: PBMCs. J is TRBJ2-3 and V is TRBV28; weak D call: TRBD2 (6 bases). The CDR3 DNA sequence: TGTGCCAGCAGTTTGCGAGCGGGCGGTCACACAGATACGCAGTATTTT. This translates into CASSLRAGGHTDTQYF.